These 24 T cell receptor beta chains were all obtained from the same sample, sequenced in a study of T cell changes during pregnancy in multiple sclerosis. Method: immunoSEQ multiplex PCR; TCRdb's copy keeps in-frame clones and lacks some. The sample includes 74,000 or so clones, around nine tenths of them seen just once. This specimen consisted of CD4+ T cells from peripheral blood mononuclear cells, obtained before pregnancy. The receptors were sampled from a female donor with multiple sclerosis, enrolled in a pregnancy study.

The rearrangement links TRBV6-1 to TRBJ2-1, with 8 bases lining up with TRBD1. The germline CDR1 and CDR2 sequences are MNHNS and SASEGT. The V and J ends lost 6 bases and 2 bases, in that order; junction bases with no gene match: 3. This CDR3 comprises 14 residues. In DNA form, the CDR3 reads TGTGCCAGCAGGCAGGGGGCCACCTACAATGAGCAGTTCTTC. Translating it yields CASRQGATYNEQFF.

The chain is built from TRBV10-1 and TRBJ1-6, with 7 positions matching TRBD1. J was trimmed by 5 bases and V by 6 bases; bases with no gene match: 4. The CDR3 extends over 14 amino acids. Germline CDR1 and CDR2: WNHNN and SYGVQD (reference sequence). CDR3 in DNA: TGCGCCAGCAGCCTGACAGGGAATAATTCACCCCTCCACTTT. Encoded protein: CASSLTGNNSPLHF.

This rearrangement joins TRBV6-1 to TRBJ1-4, with D unclear. This CDR3 is 15 amino acids long. Germline V gene lookup returns CDR1 MNHNS and CDR2 SASEGT. The V gene lost 6 bases and the J gene lost 6 bases, with 17 bases spanning the gap. CDR3 in amino acids: CASRSSGSWDEKLFF. The CDR3 DNA is TGTGCCAGCAGATCCTCGGGTAGTTGGGATGAAAAACTGTTTTTT.

The gene calls are TRBV28 and TRBJ1-1; 9 bases match TRBD1. The CDR3 consists of 16 residues. V lost 6 bases, J lost 1 base, and 9 bases stayed unmatched. Germline V gene sequence: CDR1 MDHEN, CDR2 SYDVKM. The CDR3 loop reads CASRRRTGAQNTEAFF. The DNA of the CDR3 is TGTGCCAGCAGACGGCGGACAGGGGCGCAGAACACTGAAGCTTTCTTT.

V usage is TRBV6-5 and J usage is TRBJ1-2, with 7 bases aligning to TRBD1. The CDR3 extends over 15 amino acids. Trimming took 6 bases from V and 0 from J; bases not matched to a gene: 7. Germline V gives CDR1 MNHEY, CDR2 SVGAGI. The CDR3, as DNA: TGTGCCAGCAGCTCCCCCGGGACAGCTAACTATGGCTACACCTTC. Protein: CASSSPGTANYGYTF.

CDR3 nucleotides: TGTGCCAGTACCTATTCCGGGACAGGGGTCCAGCCCCAGCATTTT. Encoded protein: CASTYSGTGVQPQHF. The chain has TRBV19 and TRBJ1-5; TRBD1 matches at 10 bases. The V gene's germline CDR1 is LNHDA and CDR2 SQIVND (reference sequence). With 7 bases clipped from V and 7 bases from J, the junction kept 10 bases outside the gene matches. The CDR3 is made up of 15 amino acids. The full variable domain, completed using reference TRBV19 and TRBJ1-5, is DGGITQSPKYLFRKEGQNVTLSCEQNLNHDAMYWYRQDPGQGLRLIYYSQIVNDFQKGDIAEGYSVSREKKESFPLTVTSAQKNPTAFYLCASTYSGTGVQPQHFGDGTRLSIL.

This chain joins TRBV5-1 and TRBJ1-1, with D maybe TRBD1 (6 bases). Germline assignment: CDR1 SGHRS and CDR2 YFSETQ. This CDR3 spans 14 amino acids. V was clipped by 2 bases and J by 0 bases, with 8 bases between them. CDR3 residues: CASSLGGVNTEAFF. In nucleotides, the CDR3 is TGCGCCAGCAGCTTAGGGGGGGTGAACACTGAAGCTTTCTTT.

The V and J genes are TRBV7-3 and TRBJ2-3; D uncertain. The CDR3 is 14 residues long. CDR1 and CDR2 from the germline V gene are SGHTA and FQGTGA. The germline V and J ends were trimmed by 4 bases and 0 bases, with 8 bases remaining between them. The CDR3 spells CASSSAQSTDTQYF. In DNA, the CDR3 is TGTGCCAGCAGCTCGGCACAGAGCACAGATACGCAGTATTTT.

The chain combines TRBV25-1 with TRBJ2-3; 10 bases are shared with TRBD2. This CDR3 has 15 residues. After removal of 5 bases from V and 4 bases from J, the junction contained 6 bases not matched to a gene. Germline CDR1 reads MGHDK; CDR2 reads SYGVNS. The CDR3 loop reads CASSSLAGAPDTQYF. CDR3 DNA sequence: TGTGCCAGCAGTTCCCTAGCGGGAGCCCCAGATACGCAGTATTTT.

This chain uses TRBV5-6 with TRBJ2-1; 10 bases line up with TRBD2. The length of the CDR3 is 15 residues. Germline V gene data show CDR1 as SGHDT and CDR2 as YYEEEE. V was pared by 5 bases and J by 9 bases, with 11 bases of the junction left unmatched. The CDR3 is CASRSLAGAHGEQFF. The CDR3 DNA sequence: TGTGCCAGCAGATCCCTAGCGGGGGCCCACGGTGAGCAGTTCTTC.

The V call is TRBV5-8, the J call TRBJ2-7; the match to TRBD2 covers 15 bases. J gave up 3 bases and V 1 base, and 8 bases lay outside the gene matches. Germline V gene sequence: CDR1 SGHTS, CDR2 YDEGEE. This CDR3 has 18 amino acids. The CDR3 reads CASSLSWGLAGGFYEQYF. The CDR3 DNA is TGTGCCAGCAGCTTGTCATGGGGACTAGCGGGAGGCTTCTACGAGCAGTACTTC.

This chain connects TRBV19 to TRBJ2-1; TRBD2 aligns across 10 bases. This CDR3 has 15 amino acids. Germline loops: CDR1 LNHDA, CDR2 SQIVND (reference sequence). The J segment lost 10 bases and the V segment lost 6 bases, leaving 12 bases of the junction unmatched. The CDR3 here is CASRPLAGVLEEQFF. CDR3 DNA sequence: TGTGCCAGTAGACCTCTAGCGGGGGTCCTCGAGGAGCAGTTCTTC.

The chain recombines TRBV19 with TRBJ2-7; 13 bases match TRBD2. Germline V gene data show CDR1 as LNHDA and CDR2 as SQIVND (reference sequence). The CDR3 runs to 16 residues. Unmatched junction bases numbered 6, after V lost 5 bases and J lost 2 bases. CDR3 protein: CASSPWGLAGTYEQYF. CDR3 bases: TGTGCCAGTAGTCCCTGGGGACTAGCGGGAACCTACGAGCAGTACTTC. Full variable domain (rest looked up from reference TRBV19 and TRBJ2-7): DGGITQSPKYLFRKEGQNVTLSCEQNLNHDAMYWYRQDPGQGLRLIYYSQIVNDFQKGDIAEGYSVSREKKESFPLTVTSAQKNPTAFYLCASSPWGLAGTYEQYFGPGTRLTVT.

This clone was detected once. The genes are TRBV5-4 and TRBJ2-5, with D tentatively TRBD1 (5 bases). V lost 0 bases to trimming and J lost 5 bases, with 14 bases between them. Germline V gives CDR1 SGHNT, CDR2 YYREEE (reference sequence). The CDR3 covers 15 residues. The CDR3 loop reads CASSLGGQGKETQYF. CDR3 nucleotide sequence: TGTGCCAGCAGCTTGGGAGGTCAGGGCAAGGAGACCCAGTACTTC.

The J gene is TRBJ2-7, the V gene TRBV7-8, with 8 bases matching TRBD1. The J segment lost 2 bases and the V segment lost 5 bases, leaving 2 bases of the junction unmatched. Germline V lookup: CDR1 SGHVS, CDR2 FQNEAQ. The CDR3 contains 13 residues. DNA of the CDR3: TGTGCCAGCAGCCGGACAGGGCCCTACGAGCAGTACTTC. Translated: CASSRTGPYEQYF.

The rearrangement joins TRBV18 to TRBJ2-7; 8 nucleotides agree with TRBD1. Germline assignment: CDR1 KGHSH and CDR2 LQKENI. V trimming: 4 bases; J trimming: 4 bases; junction bases outside the gene matches: 18. The CDR3 loop spans 18 amino acids. CDR3 loop: CASSLGGPGGQGLYEQYF. CDR3 DNA sequence: TGTGCCAGCTCACTAGGGGGCCCCGGTGGACAGGGCCTATACGAGCAGTACTTC.

Of note for this clone: Within the sample, other DNA sequences also encode this same CDR3. V usage is TRBV5-1 and J usage is TRBJ1-1, with D perhaps matching TRBD1 (5 bases). Per the germline V gene, CDR1 is SGHRS and CDR2 is YFSETQ. This CDR3 has 13 residues. V lost 0 bases and J 3 bases, leaving 6 bases between the germline ends. CDR3 coding DNA: TGCGCCAGCAGCTTGGTCAGGGACACTGAAGCTTTCTTT. Encoded protein: CASSLVRDTEAFF.

The CDR3 protein is CASSFGGSNTEAFF. As DNA, the CDR3 is TGTGCCAGCAGTTTTGGGGGGAGTAACACTGAAGCTTTCTTT. The chain has TRBV28 and TRBJ1-1; possibly TRBD1 for D (5 bases). The CDR3 consists of 14 residues. V lost 3 bases to trimming and J lost 2 bases, with 10 bases between them. Germline CDR1 and CDR2: MDHEN and SYDVKM.

This clone appeared once. This rearrangement joins TRBV7-2 to TRBJ1-2, with D uncertain. The CDR3 has 16 amino acids. The ends were cut back, 5 bases at V and 4 bases at J, with 20 bases in the middle. Germline lookup yields CDR1 SGHTA and CDR2 FQGNSA. CDR3 in DNA: TGTGCCAGCAGCCCCGAAGGTACGGGAATCGGCTATGGCTACACCTTC. Its protein is CASSPEGTGIGYGYTF.

V usage is TRBV5-8 and J usage is TRBJ2-3; D is perhaps TRBD2 (6 bases). The ends were cut back, 0 bases at V and 1 base at J, with 21 bases in the middle. Germline CDR1 SGHTS, CDR2 YDEGEE. The CDR3 extends over 19 amino acids. CDR3 region: CASSLDGGMGVWGTDTQYF. The CDR3 nucleotides read TGTGCCAGCAGCTTGGACGGCGGGATGGGGGTATGGGGCACAGATACGCAGTATTTT.

In this sample, this clone turned up a few times. The chain joins TRBV4-1 to TRBJ1-1; no reliable D call. Deletions cut 4 bases from V and 2 bases from J, with 14 bases between. The germline V gene encodes CDR1 MGHRA and CDR2 YSYEKL. The CDR3 runs 15 residues. The CDR3 DNA reads TGCGCCAGCAGCCCCTATGGCGCGGGAAACACTGAAGCTTTCTTT. Its protein product is CASSPYGAGNTEAFF.

This clone was observed a single time. V is TRBV27 and J is TRBJ2-1; D possibly corresponds to TRBD2 (6 bases). CDR3 length: 15 amino acids. Trimming pared 5 bases from V and 6 bases from J, leaving 17 bases between. Germline lookup yields CDR1 MNHEY and CDR2 SMNVEV (reference sequence). CDR3 loop: CASSGASTRGNEQFF. The CDR3 DNA reads as TGTGCCAGCAGTGGAGCTTCGACTAGAGGCAATGAGCAGTTCTTC.

The V call is TRBV2, the J call TRBJ2-2; maybe TRBD1 (5 bases). Trimming stripped 7 bases from V and 1 base from J, with 7 bases between. This CDR3 has 13 residues. Germline V CDR1 and CDR2: SNHLY, FYNNEI. CDR3 region: CASKQENTGELFF. The CDR3 DNA reads as TGTGCCAGCAAACAGGAGAACACCGGGGAGCTGTTTTTT.

This clone was seen only a few times. The chain combines TRBV27 with TRBJ2-2; tentative D call: TRBD2 (6 bases). V lost 6 bases and J lost 0, with 8 bases in between. There are 14 residues in the CDR3. Germline-derived CDR1 and CDR2 are MNHEY and SMNVEV (reference sequence). CDR3 bases: TGTGCCAGCAGATGGGACTCGAACACCGGGGAGCTGTTTTTT. Protein product: CASRWDSNTGELFF.